The sequence of this TCR beta chain was determined in a study of blood T cells in healthy people across ages. Alongside a J-beta primer mix, a sample-barcoded 5' primer served in a second PCR lasting about 6 to 11 cycles. TCRdb fed the 5' RACE reads into MiXCR, producing one record per CDR3 protein. The data hold 350,000 to 450,000 distinct CDR3 sequences, with roughly half observed a single time. Overall study results and limits: Expanded clonotype changes were possibly confounded by unknown donor CMV status.

With regard to this clonotype: Its matching antigen is unknown.

Isolation recovered at least 6.5 million PBMCs from every sample. This CDR3 has 14 residues. Germline V gives CDR1 SGHDN, CDR2 FVKESK. The J gene is TRBJ2-4, the V gene TRBV14; possibly TRBD1 for D (6 bases). The DNA end lines up better with TRBJ2-7; the J call may be wrong. Sequencing was done on a sample of blood. The sequence derives from a man aged 55-75 years in good health. CDR3: CASSQEFRGNEQYF. As DNA, the CDR3 is TGTGCCAGCAGCCAAGAATTCAGGGGCAACGAGCAGTACTTC.